These 28 T cell receptor beta chains originate from one sample sequenced in a study of cytomegalovirus exposure and HLA in healthy donors. Both 60 Vbeta primers and 13 Jbeta primers went into the PCR. Assay: immunoSEQ multiplex PCR; the TCRdb copy retains only in-frame clones and omits some. The sample consists of 100,000 to 150,000 clones, 50% to 75% of them appearing once. The sequencing sample was made of PBMCs. These receptors came from a middle-aged woman in good health and CMV-seropositive.

V usage is TRBV6-6 and J usage is TRBJ2-7, with D hard to call. Deletions cut 4 bases from V and 2 bases from J, with 9 bases between. CDR3 length: 13 residues. CDR1 and CDR2 from the germline V gene are MNHNY and SVGAGI (reference sequence). The CDR3 loop is CASSSLPTYEQYF. CDR3 DNA sequence: TGTGCCAGCAGTTCCCTACCGACCTACGAGCAGTACTTC.

The chain couples TRBV5-5 to TRBJ2-1, with 8 bases fitting TRBD2. V gave up 2 bases and J gave up 10 bases; unmatched junction bases: 5. This CDR3 has 13 amino acids. Germline V gene lookup returns CDR1 SGHKS and CDR2 YYEKEE (reference sequence). The CDR3 DNA sequence: TGTGCCAGCAGCTTAGCGGGAGACCTCGAGCAGTTCTTC. Protein product: CASSLAGDLEQFF.

The chain uses TRBV6-6 and TRBJ2-7; 7 nucleotides align to TRBD2. V lost 2 bases, J lost 2 bases, and 3 bases stayed unmatched. Germline V CDR1 and CDR2: MNHNY, SVGAGI (reference sequence). The CDR3 is 14 amino acids. The CDR3 DNA sequence: TGTGCCAGCAGTTACCGGGAGGACCCCTACGAGCAGTACTTC. Its translation: CASSYREDPYEQYF.

This clone has a single count. The V gene is TRBV5-1, the J gene TRBJ2-6, with D perhaps TRBD1 (6 bases). This CDR3 region has 17 residues. Trimming stripped 4 bases from V and 1 base from J, with 15 bases between. Germline CDR1 is SGHRS and CDR2 is YFSETQ. The CDR3 spells CASSMFTGLSGANVLTF. DNA of the CDR3: TGCGCCAGCAGCATGTTCACAGGGCTGTCTGGGGCCAACGTCCTGACTTTC.

The chain joins TRBV28 to TRBJ1-2; 8 nucleotides align to TRBD1. The CDR3 is 17 residues long. Losses at the gene ends were 4 bases for V and 8 bases for J; bases not matched to a gene: 18. Germline loops: CDR1 MDHEN, CDR2 SYDVKM. CDR3 sequence (DNA): TGTGCCAGCAGTTCCTTCCCGGGGGACAGGACTCCGGGGGGCTACACCTTC. Translating it yields CASSSFPGDRTPGGYTF.

The chain has TRBV19 and TRBJ1-4; a weak D match, TRBD1 (5 bases). CDR3 length: 17 residues. V lost 4 bases and J 4 bases, leaving 19 bases between the germline ends. Germline lookup yields CDR1 LNHDA and CDR2 SQIVND (reference sequence). The CDR3: CASSTSGSTDLNEKLFF. The CDR3 region has the DNA TGTGCCAGTAGTACTTCAGGTTCGACAGATCTTAATGAAAAACTGTTTTTT.

CDR3 in amino acids: CASRLSSGANVLTF. CDR3 nucleotide sequence: TGTGCCAGCAGGTTGAGCTCTGGGGCCAACGTCCTGACTTTC. The chain couples TRBV2 to TRBJ2-6; D is unresolved. Trimming removed 6 bases at V and 0 bases at J, with 6 bases between. This CDR3 spans 14 amino acids. Looked up from germline, CDR1 is SNHLY and CDR2 is FYNNEI.

This clone has a handful of counts. V is TRBV6-5 and J is TRBJ2-5; D may be TRBD2 (7 bases). The DNA end lines up better with TRBJ2-7; the J call may be wrong. The germline V gene encodes CDR1 MNHEY and CDR2 SVGAGI. The CDR3 has 13 amino acids. CDR3 residues: CATLRGGSYEQYF. In DNA, the CDR3 is TGTGCCACCCTAAGGGGGGGAAGTTACGAGCAGTACTTC.

V gene TRBV6-5 combines with J gene TRBJ1-2, with D unresolved. CDR1 and CDR2 from the germline V gene are MNHEY and SVGAGI. V gave up 5 bases and J gave up 4 bases, with 14 bases separating them. CDR3 size: 14 residues. CDR3 nucleotides: TGTGCCAGCAGTCTCCTCGGGTACGGCTATGGCTACACCTTC. Its protein product is CASSLLGYGYGYTF.

This chain links TRBV27 with TRBJ2-7; the D gene is possibly TRBD2 (5 bases). The CDR3 runs 15 residues. Trimming removed 3 bases at V and 1 base at J, with 13 bases between. Germline V gives CDR1 MNHEY, CDR2 SMNVEV (reference sequence). The CDR3: CASSFTGRTSYEQYF. In DNA form, the CDR3 reads TGTGCCAGCAGTTTCACCGGACGGACTTCCTACGAGCAGTACTTC.

The rearrangement joins TRBV10-3 to TRBJ2-5; 11 bases match TRBD2. V gave up 6 bases and J gave up 4 bases; unmatched junction bases: 10. The CDR3 runs 16 residues. CDR1 ENHRY and CDR2 SYGVKD come from the germline V gene. CDR3 amino acids: CAIRVAGGPTPETQYF. CDR3 bases: TGTGCCATCAGGGTAGCGGGAGGGCCGACCCCAGAGACCCAGTACTTC.

A few counts support this clone. The V call is TRBV10-2, the J call TRBJ2-7, with TRBD2 as a possible D gene (6 bases). The CDR3 loop spans 14 amino acids. Germline V CDR1 and CDR2: WSHSY, SAAADI. V gave up 8 bases and J gave up 7 bases, with 21 bases separating them. The CDR3 spells CASCGATGVGEQYF. In DNA form, the CDR3 reads TGCGCCAGCTGTGGGGCTACGGGAGTGGGTGAGCAGTACTTC.

The gene calls are TRBV13 and TRBJ1-2, with 12 bases identical to TRBD1. Germline V gives CDR1 PRHDT, CDR2 FYEKMQ (reference sequence). V dropped 5 bases and J dropped 8; count of bases not matched to a gene: 12. The CDR3 is made up of 16 amino acids. The CDR3 bases are TGTGCCAGCAGCCCCTTCTCGGGACAGGGGGCTGGCGGCTACACCTTC. Amino acids: CASSPFSGQGAGGYTF.

The chain recombines TRBV7-9 with TRBJ1-2, with TRBD1 identical over 8 bases. From germline, CDR1 is SEHNR and CDR2 FQNEAQ (reference sequence). The CDR3 has 13 amino acids. With 5 bases clipped from V and 8 bases from J, the junction kept 7 bases outside the gene matches. CDR3 sequence (DNA): TGTGCCAGCAGCCCGGACAGGGCGGAAGGCTACACCTTC. Its protein product is CASSPDRAEGYTF.

V gene TRBV29-1 combines with J gene TRBJ1-5; D gene uncertain. The germline gives CDR1 SQVTM, CDR2 ANQGSEA. V dropped 4 bases and J dropped 0 bases, with 10 bases sitting between them. The CDR3 is made up of 14 amino acids. The CDR3 nucleotides are TGCAGCGTTGGGGCCGGGAATAGCAATCAGCCCCAGCATTTT. This sequence encodes CSVGAGNSNQPQHF.

The chain links TRBV18 to TRBJ1-1; D unclear. This CDR3 contains 14 residues. Germline CDR1 KGHSH, CDR2 LQKENI. Trimming removed 0 bases from V and 6 bases from J, with 11 bases in between. The DNA of the CDR3 is TGTGCCAGCTCACCACCCAGTTTTCAGGCTGAAGCTTTCTTT. This translates into CASSPPSFQAEAFF.

This chain links TRBV4-1 with TRBJ2-7; 9 nucleotides match TRBD1. After removal of 3 bases from V and 4 bases from J, the junction contained 10 bases not matched to a gene. The CDR3 is made up of 16 amino acids. Germline lookup yields CDR1 MGHRA and CDR2 YSYEKL. The chain's CDR3 is CASSQEGTGQRYEQYF. In DNA, the CDR3 is TGCGCCAGCAGCCAGGAAGGGACAGGGCAAAGGTACGAGCAGTACTTC.

This clone appeared a single time. V is TRBV7-8 and J is TRBJ2-1; D may be TRBD1 (6 bases). Germline loops: CDR1 SGHVS, CDR2 FQNEAQ. V was clipped by 2 bases and J by 2 bases, with 10 bases between them. This CDR3 region has 15 residues. CDR3 protein: CASSLRGFPYNEQFF. DNA of the CDR3: TGTGCCAGCAGCTTAAGGGGGTTTCCCTACAATGAGCAGTTCTTC. The full variable domain, its missing parts supplied by reference TRBV7-8 and TRBJ2-1, is GAGVSQSPRYKVAKRGQDVALRCDPISGHVSLFWYQQALGQGPEFLTYFQNEAQLDKSGLPSDRFFAERPEGSVSTLKIQRTQQEDSAVYLCASSLRGFPYNEQFFGPGTRLTVL.

A few counts support this clone. This chain links TRBV7-9 with TRBJ2-7; perhaps TRBD2 as D (6 bases). Per the germline V gene, CDR1 is SEHNR and CDR2 is FQNEAQ (reference sequence). V was clipped by 5 bases and J by 4 bases, with 18 bases between them. CDR3 length: 15 residues. This CDR3 is CASSPGRGLTYEQYF. CDR3 nucleotide sequence: TGTGCCAGCAGCCCCGGGCGGGGATTAACGTACGAGCAGTACTTC.

The chain has TRBV28 and TRBJ2-7; D is undetermined. CDR3 length equals 12 residues. The germline V and J ends were trimmed by 3 bases and 5 bases, with 8 bases remaining between them. The V gene's germline CDR1 is MDHEN and CDR2 SYDVKM. The CDR3 here is CASSFAANEQYF. Here the CDR3 DNA reads TGTGCCAGCAGTTTTGCGGCTAACGAGCAGTACTTC. The entire variable domain, with the rest obtained from reference TRBV28 and TRBJ2-7, is as follows: DVKVTQSSRYLVKRTGEKVFLECVQDMDHENMFWYRQDPGLGLRLIYFSYDVKMKEKGDIPEGYSVSREKKERFSLILESASTNQTSMYLCASSFAANEQYFGPGTRLTVT.

The rearrangement links TRBV5-1 to TRBJ1-3, with D possibly matching TRBD1 (6 bases). Germline V gives CDR1 SGHRS, CDR2 YFSETQ. Trimming left V 0 bases short and J 12 bases short, with 19 bases between. The CDR3 length is 15 residues. The CDR3 loop reads CASSLDSRQATVIYF. The CDR3 DNA is TGCGCCAGCAGCTTGGACTCTCGACAGGCCACGGTCATATATTTT.

The chain joins TRBV6-5 to TRBJ1-1; D ambiguous. V shed 2 bases and J shed 1 base, with 5 bases lying between them. CDR1 is MNHEY, CDR2 SVGAGI, per germline. The length of the CDR3 is 13 residues. CDR3 sequence (DNA): TGTGCCAGCAGTTACCAGGAGAACACTGAAGCTTTCTTT. This codes for CASSYQENTEAFF.

The rearrangement links TRBV9 to TRBJ2-2; D possibly corresponds to TRBD1 (6 bases). This CDR3 has 14 amino acids. The germline CDR1 and CDR2 sequences are SGDLS and YYNGEE. V gave up 0 bases and J gave up 11 bases, with 14 bases separating them. CDR3 in amino acids: CASSVGNREGELFF. The CDR3 DNA sequence: TGTGCCAGCAGCGTAGGGAACAGGGAAGGAGAGCTGTTTTTT.

The chain is built from TRBV5-1 and TRBJ2-3; TRBD2 matches 12 bases. The CDR3 sequence is 17 residues long. The V gene's germline CDR1 is SGHRS and CDR2 YFSETQ. V shed 4 bases and J 2 bases; nucleotides not matched to a gene: 8. CDR3 nucleotide sequence: TGCGCCAGCAGCCCGAGACTAGCGGGGGACCCCACAGATACGCAGTATTTT. It specifies CASSPRLAGDPTDTQYF.

This clone was seen only once. V usage is TRBV6-5 and J usage is TRBJ1-1, with D tentatively TRBD1 (6 bases). This CDR3 is built from 14 residues. Trimming removed 6 bases at V and 1 base at J, with 12 bases between. Germline loops: CDR1 MNHEY, CDR2 SVGAGI. The CDR3 coding sequence is TGTGCCAGCAGGGGGGCGGGGGAGAACACTGAAGCTTTCTTT. Translation gives CASRGAGENTEAFF.

The genes are TRBV19 and TRBJ1-2; D perhaps matches TRBD1 (5 bases). The CDR3 is 13 residues long. Germline loops: CDR1 LNHDA, CDR2 SQIVND (reference sequence). The V end was cut by 3 bases, the J end by 8 bases, with 13 bases between. CDR3 region: CASSIVAGQGYTF. The CDR3, as DNA: TGTGCCAGTAGTATCGTAGCGGGGCAGGGCTACACCTTC.

The genes are TRBV19 and TRBJ2-7; TRBD2 might be the D (6 bases). In germline, CDR1 is LNHDA, CDR2 SQIVND (reference sequence). V was shortened by 3 bases and J by 6 bases, with 18 bases between the two germline ends. CDR3 length: 15 amino acids. The CDR3 is CASSIGGPRPSEQYF. The CDR3 DNA reads as TGTGCCAGTAGTATCGGGGGACCCCGCCCCTCCGAGCAGTACTTC.

This clone was observed a handful of times. This sequence joins TRBV19 and TRBJ2-3, with TRBD2 matching 8 bases. V shed 3 bases, J shed 2 bases, and the junction held 7 bases outside the gene matches. CDR1 and CDR2 from the germline V gene are LNHDA and SQIVND (reference sequence). This CDR3 is built from 16 residues. This chain's CDR3 is CASSIGGGTPTDTQYF. As DNA, the CDR3 is TGTGCCAGTAGTATTGGCGGGGGGACCCCCACAGATACGCAGTATTTT.